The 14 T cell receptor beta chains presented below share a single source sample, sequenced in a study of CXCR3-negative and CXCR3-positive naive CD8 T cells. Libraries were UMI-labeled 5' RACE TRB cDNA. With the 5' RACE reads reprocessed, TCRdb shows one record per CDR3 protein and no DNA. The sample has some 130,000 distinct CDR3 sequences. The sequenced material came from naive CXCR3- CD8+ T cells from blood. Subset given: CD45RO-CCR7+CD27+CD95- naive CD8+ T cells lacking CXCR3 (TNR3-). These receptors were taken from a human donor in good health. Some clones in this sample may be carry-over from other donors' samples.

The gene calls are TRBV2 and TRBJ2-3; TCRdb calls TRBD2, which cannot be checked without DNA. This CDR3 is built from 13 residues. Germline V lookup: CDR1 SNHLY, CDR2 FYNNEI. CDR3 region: CASVMAGSDTQYF.

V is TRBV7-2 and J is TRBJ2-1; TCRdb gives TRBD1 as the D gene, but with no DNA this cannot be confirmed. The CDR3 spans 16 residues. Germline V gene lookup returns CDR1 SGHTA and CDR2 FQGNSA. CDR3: CAGSPGAGGGYTEQFF.

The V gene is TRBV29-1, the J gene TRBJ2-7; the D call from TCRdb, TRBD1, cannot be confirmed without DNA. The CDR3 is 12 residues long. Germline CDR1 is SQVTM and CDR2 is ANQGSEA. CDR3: CSAGQGHYEQYF.

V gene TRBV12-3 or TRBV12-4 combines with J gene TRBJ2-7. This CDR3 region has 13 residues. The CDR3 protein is CASSLAPSGEQYF.

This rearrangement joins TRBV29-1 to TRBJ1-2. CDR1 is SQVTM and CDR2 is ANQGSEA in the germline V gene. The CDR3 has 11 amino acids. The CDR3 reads CSVENLYGYTF.

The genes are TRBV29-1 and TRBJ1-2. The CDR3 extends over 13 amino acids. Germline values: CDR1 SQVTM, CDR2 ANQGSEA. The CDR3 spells CSVSGSGNYGYTF.

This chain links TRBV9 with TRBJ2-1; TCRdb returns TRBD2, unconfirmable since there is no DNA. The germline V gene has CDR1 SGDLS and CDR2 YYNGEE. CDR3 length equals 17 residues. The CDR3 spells CASSIDPGTSGINEQFF.

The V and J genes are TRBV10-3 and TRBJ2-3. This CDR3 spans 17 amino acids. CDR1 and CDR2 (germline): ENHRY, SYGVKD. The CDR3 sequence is CAISDDKGPVWTDTQYF.

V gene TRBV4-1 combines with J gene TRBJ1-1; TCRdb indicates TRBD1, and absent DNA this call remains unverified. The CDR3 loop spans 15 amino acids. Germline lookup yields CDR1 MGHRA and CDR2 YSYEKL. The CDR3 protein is CASSPLGGEGTEAFF.

CDR3 in amino acids: CAITSIHEGGQYF. The chain combines TRBV10-3 with TRBJ2-7. The CDR3 is 13 amino acids. Germline loops: CDR1 ENHRY, CDR2 SYGVKD.

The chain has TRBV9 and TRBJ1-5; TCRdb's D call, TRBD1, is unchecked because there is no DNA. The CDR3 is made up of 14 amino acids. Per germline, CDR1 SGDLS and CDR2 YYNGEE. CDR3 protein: CASSEGQSNQPQHF. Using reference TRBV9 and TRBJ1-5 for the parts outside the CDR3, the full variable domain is DSGVTQTPKHLITATGQRVTLRCSPRSGDLSVYWYQQSLDQGLQFLIQYYNGEERAKGNILERFSAQQFPDLHSELNLSSLELGDSALYFCASSEGQSNQPQHFGDGTRLSIL.

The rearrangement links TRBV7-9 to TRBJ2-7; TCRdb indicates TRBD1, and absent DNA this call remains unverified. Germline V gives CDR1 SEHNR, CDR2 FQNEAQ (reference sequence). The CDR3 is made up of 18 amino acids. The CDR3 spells CASSLDQGKIGPGWEQYF. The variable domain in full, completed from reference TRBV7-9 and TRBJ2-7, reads DTGVSQNPRHKITKRGQNVTFRCDPISEHNRLYWYRQTLGQGPEFLTYFQNEAQLEKSRLLSDRFSAERPKGSFSTLEIQRTEQGDSAMYLCASSLDQGKIGPGWEQYFGPGTRLTVT.

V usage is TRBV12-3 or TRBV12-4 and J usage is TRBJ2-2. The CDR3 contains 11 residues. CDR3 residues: CTSSYSGELFF.

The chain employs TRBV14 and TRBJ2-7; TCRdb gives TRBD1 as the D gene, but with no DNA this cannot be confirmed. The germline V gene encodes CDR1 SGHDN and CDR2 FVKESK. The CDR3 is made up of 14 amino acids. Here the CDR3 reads CASSQATLSYEQYF.